Listed here are 13 T cell receptor beta chains from one sample, sequenced in a study of T cell changes during pregnancy in multiple sclerosis. TCRdb's table, derived via immunoSEQ multiplex PCR, lists solely in-frame clones and lacks some. Of some 100,000 clones listed, more than 80% are singletons. The material sequenced was peripheral blood, taken in the second trimester of pregnancy. The receptors derive from a female donor with multiple sclerosis, enrolled in a pregnancy study.

J is TRBJ2-2 and V is TRBV6-5; D unclear. The CDR3 is 14 amino acids. Germline V CDR1 and CDR2: MNHEY, SVGAGI. Trimming left V 7 bases short and J 2 bases short, with 11 bases between. CDR3 sequence: CASTLRVNTGELFF. CDR3 nucleotides: TGTGCCAGCACCCTTCGAGTTAACACCGGGGAGCTGTTTTTT.

The chain recombines TRBV6-5 with TRBJ1-2; a possible D gene is TRBD1 (6 bases). Trimming removed 5 bases at V and 4 bases at J, with 17 bases between. This CDR3 has 15 amino acids. Per germline, CDR1 MNHEY and CDR2 SVGAGI. The CDR3 region is CASSLGQTGAYGYTF. The CDR3 DNA reads as TGTGCCAGCAGTCTTGGACAGACCGGAGCCTATGGCTACACCTTC.

The chain couples TRBV27 to TRBJ1-4; TRBD1 matches 8 bases. V shed 4 bases, J shed 5 bases, and the junction held 9 bases outside the gene matches. The V gene's germline CDR1 is MNHEY and CDR2 SMNVEV (reference sequence). The CDR3 length is 16 residues. DNA of the CDR3: TGTGCCAGCAGTTCCCCCCGGAGGACAGGGAATGAAAAACTGTTTTTT. Its protein is CASSSPRRTGNEKLFF.

This chain uses TRBV12-5 with TRBJ2-2, with D hard to call. Trimming removed 7 bases at V and 2 bases at J, with 20 bases between. There are 17 residues in the CDR3. In germline, CDR1 is LGHNT, CDR2 FRNRAP. The CDR3 reads CASADGSKSLNTGELFF. The CDR3 region has the DNA TGTGCTAGTGCCGACGGTAGCAAAAGTCTTAACACCGGGGAGCTGTTTTTT.

This clone was counted a single time. V gene TRBV6-1 combines with J gene TRBJ2-7, with 8 bases matching TRBD2. Germline loops: CDR1 MNHNS, CDR2 SASEGT. CDR3 length: 13 residues. V was clipped by 7 bases and J by 0 bases; unmatched bases: 2. In DNA form, the CDR3 reads TGTGCCAGCACGGGGGGGAGCTCCTACGAGCAGTACTTC. Its translation is CASTGGSSYEQYF.

The chain employs TRBV5-1 and TRBJ2-2; 7 bases match TRBD1. This CDR3 comprises 16 residues. Trimming removed 3 bases from V and 5 bases from J; junction bases left unmatched: 10. Germline V gene lookup returns CDR1 SGHRS and CDR2 YFSETQ. The chain's CDR3 is CASSSSRDSSTGELFF. CDR3 nucleotide sequence: TGCGCCAGCAGCTCTTCCCGGGACAGTTCGACCGGGGAGCTGTTTTTT. The full variable domain, with the rest looked up from reference TRBV5-1 and TRBJ2-2, is KAGVTQTPRYLIKTRGQQVTLSCSPISGHRSVSWYQQTPGQGLQFLFEYFSETQRNKGNFPGRFSGRQFSNSRSEMNVSTLELGDSALYLCASSSSRDSSTGELFFGEGSRLTVL.

V and J are TRBV5-1 and TRBJ1-3, with D perhaps TRBD1 (6 bases). Germline lookup yields CDR1 SGHRS and CDR2 YFSETQ. CDR3 size: 15 residues. Trimming removed 1 base from V and 3 bases from J, with 11 bases in between. DNA of the CDR3: TGCGCCAGCAGCTTGTCAGGGGCTTATGGAAACACCATATATTTT. It translates to CASSLSGAYGNTIYF.

The chain has TRBV2 and TRBJ2-2, with 11 bases identical to TRBD2. CDR1 and CDR2 (germline): SNHLY, FYNNEI. J was trimmed by 5 bases and V by 5 bases; bases with no gene match: 7. The CDR3 is 16 amino acids. CDR3: CASSPRASGGTGELFF. In DNA form, the CDR3 reads TGTGCCAGCAGTCCCCGGGCTAGCGGGGGGACCGGGGAGCTGTTTTTT.

This chain joins TRBV5-6 and TRBJ2-5; D is perhaps TRBD1 (6 bases). CDR1 and CDR2 (germline): SGHDT, YYEEEE. The ends were cut back, 0 bases at V and 5 bases at J, with 14 bases in the middle. The CDR3 is made up of 15 amino acids. The CDR3 DNA reads as TGTGCCAGCAGCTTGGTATTGGGGGCGAGGGAGACCCAGTACTTC. Translation gives CASSLVLGARETQYF.

The chain employs TRBV6-1 and TRBJ1-1; a possible D gene is TRBD1 (6 bases). This CDR3 spans 15 amino acids. V lost 4 bases, J lost 0 bases, and 12 bases lay in between. Germline V gene lookup returns CDR1 MNHNS and CDR2 SASEGT. CDR3 in amino acids: CASSALTGMNTEAFF. As DNA, the CDR3 is TGTGCCAGCAGTGCCCTTACAGGGATGAACACTGAAGCTTTCTTT.

This chain links TRBV7-9 with TRBJ2-3, with 10 nucleotides matching TRBD2. Germline V CDR1 and CDR2: SEHNR, FQNEAQ (reference sequence). This CDR3 contains 17 residues. The V gene end was trimmed by 1 base and the J gene end by 5 bases; junction bases not matched to a gene: 9. This CDR3 reads CASSLVGLAGVGDTQYF. The CDR3 DNA follows: TGTGCCAGCAGCTTAGTGGGGCTAGCGGGAGTGGGAGATACGCAGTATTTT.

The gene calls are TRBV6-5 and TRBJ2-1; no reliable D call. Germline V gene data show CDR1 as MNHEY and CDR2 as SVGAGI. The CDR3 contains 11 residues. V lost 6 bases to trimming and J lost 11 bases, with 11 bases between them. The CDR3 is CASSNRVKQFF. CDR3 in DNA: TGTGCCAGCAGCAACCGGGTCAAGCAGTTCTTC.

This clone was detected only a few times. V is TRBV4-2 and J is TRBJ2-1; TRBD2 is a possible D gene (5 bases). Trimming removed 3 bases at V and 8 bases at J, with 14 bases between. The CDR3 length is 14 residues. Germline lookup yields CDR1 LGHNA and CDR2 YNFKEQ. The CDR3 reads CASSHRGERYEQFF. The CDR3, as DNA: TGTGCCAGCAGCCACCGGGGAGAGCGATATGAGCAGTTCTTC.